The 14 T cell receptor beta chains below were found in one sample sequenced in a study of OX40 agonist ivuxolimab in advanced cancers. Libraries were prepared by immunoSEQ multiplex PCR; TCRdb keeps only in-frame clonotypes and omits some of them. This table has 50,000 to 65,000 clones, approximately 80% appearing once. The sample here was CD4+ or CD8+ T cells sorted from blood, taken in a trial of the OX40 agonist ivuxolimab. These receptors were taken from an adult with an advanced solid tumor such as melanoma, head and neck, liver or kidney cancer.

This clone was seen only a few times. The V call is TRBV5-1, the J call TRBJ1-1, with 9 bases matching TRBD1. With V trimmed by 2 bases and J by 7 bases, 6 bases remained unmatched. Germline lookup yields CDR1 SGHRS and CDR2 YFSETQ. The CDR3 spans 14 residues. CDR3 bases: TGCGCCAGCAGCTTTACAGGGGGCTCGGGTGAAGCTTTCTTT. Protein sequence: CASSFTGGSGEAFF. Combining the CDR3 with reference TRBV5-1 and TRBJ1-1 gives the whole variable domain KAGVTQTPRYLIKTRGQQVTLSCSPISGHRSVSWYQQTPGQGLQFLFEYFSETQRNKGNFPGRFSGRQFSNSRSEMNVSTLELGDSALYLCASSFTGGSGEAFFGQGTRLTVV.

This clone appeared a single time. The chain joins TRBV14 to TRBJ2-3; D is uncertain. The CDR3 contains 16 residues. Deletions cut 5 bases from V and 0 bases from J, with 15 bases between. The V gene's germline CDR1 is SGHDN and CDR2 FVKESK. CDR3 bases: TGTGCCAGCAGCACCAGAGTGTGGTCTAGCACAGATACGCAGTATTTT. Translation: CASSTRVWSSTDTQYF.

This clone was seen only once. In nucleotides, the CDR3 is TGTGCCAGCAGTGTTCAAGGACAGAAGCTCACCGGGGAGCTGTTTTTT. The encoded protein is CASSVQGQKLTGELFF. The rearrangement joins TRBV6-1 to TRBJ2-2, with a weak D call TRBD1 (6 bases). Trimming took 4 bases from V and 4 from J, leaving 16 bases between them. There are 16 residues in the CDR3. Germline CDR1 reads MNHNS; CDR2 reads SASEGT.

The chain carries TRBV6-5 and TRBJ1-2; D uncertain. The length of the CDR3 is 14 residues. V lost 5 bases and J lost 2, with 12 bases in between. Per the germline V gene, CDR1 is MNHEY and CDR2 is SVGAGI. The CDR3 bases are TGTGCCAGCAGTGCCGACGCGTGGAACTATGGCTACACCTTC. Translation: CASSADAWNYGYTF.

The chain links TRBV18 to TRBJ1-4; 7 nucleotides match TRBD1. The J segment lost 4 bases and the V segment lost 1 base, leaving 3 bases of the junction unmatched. Per the germline V gene, CDR1 is KGHSH and CDR2 is LQKENI. The CDR3 runs to 15 residues. CDR3 region: CASSPRQGGNEKLFF. As DNA, the CDR3 is TGTGCCAGCTCACCACGACAGGGTGGTAATGAAAAACTGTTTTTT.

The rearrangement joins TRBV15 to TRBJ1-1, with unresolved D. V was shortened by 3 bases and J by 5 bases, with 13 bases between the two germline ends. CDR1 is LNHNV and CDR2 is YYDKDF in the germline V gene (reference sequence). This CDR3 has 14 residues. The CDR3 spells CATSSPPAGTEAFF. DNA for the CDR3: TGTGCCACCAGCAGTCCTCCGGCGGGGACTGAAGCTTTCTTT.

The chain carries TRBV9 and TRBJ2-3; D perhaps matches TRBD1 (5 bases). There are 18 residues in the CDR3. Trimming removed 0 bases at V and 6 bases at J, with 23 bases between. Germline V gene sequence: CDR1 SGDLS, CDR2 YYNGEE. CDR3 protein: CASSVGVRAGPRSDTQYF. The CDR3 DNA is TGTGCCAGCAGCGTAGGGGTACGGGCAGGGCCCCGATCGGATACGCAGTATTTT.

V is TRBV11-2 and J is TRBJ1-1; D is possibly TRBD1 (5 bases). CDR3 length equals 15 residues. The germline V gene has CDR1 SGHAT and CDR2 FQNNGV. V lost 3 bases and J 3 bases, leaving 14 bases between the germline ends. The CDR3 is CASSFSGRSDTEAFF. CDR3 nucleotides: TGTGCCAGCAGCTTTTCAGGGAGATCGGACACTGAAGCTTTCTTT.

DNA of the CDR3: TGCGCCAGCAGCTTGGACGCAGCGGGAAATCAGCCCCAGCATTTT. Translating it yields CASSLDAAGNQPQHF. V and J are TRBV5-1 and TRBJ1-5; D is uncertain. The germline V gene has CDR1 SGHRS and CDR2 YFSETQ. This CDR3 has 15 amino acids. V lost 0 bases and J lost 4, with 11 bases in between. The full variable domain, rest sourced from reference TRBV5-1 and TRBJ1-5, is KAGVTQTPRYLIKTRGQQVTLSCSPISGHRSVSWYQQTPGQGLQFLFEYFSETQRNKGNFPGRFSGRQFSNSRSEMNVSTLELGDSALYLCASSLDAAGNQPQHFGDGTRLSIL.

This chain connects TRBV20-1 to TRBJ1-4, with a weak D call TRBD1 (6 bases). Trimming left V 7 bases short and J 4 bases short, with 7 bases between. The CDR3 spans 11 residues. From germline, CDR1 is DFQATT and CDR2 SNEGSKA (reference sequence). The CDR3, as DNA: TGCAGTGGACAGGTTAATGAAAAACTGTTTTTT. It specifies CSGQVNEKLFF.

The chain uses TRBV11-2 and TRBJ1-1, with unresolved D. Trimming cost V 5 bases and J 6 bases, with 19 bases left between them. Germline lookup yields CDR1 SGHAT and CDR2 FQNNGV. This CDR3 has 15 amino acids. In nucleotides, the CDR3 is TGTGCCAGCAGCCTGAGGTGGGCGCGACTGTCTGAAGCTTTCTTT. It specifies CASSLRWARLSEAFF. Drawing the rest from reference TRBV11-2 and TRBJ1-1, the complete variable domain is EAGVAQSPRYKIIEKRQSVAFWCNPISGHATLYWYQQILGQGPKLLIQFQNNGVVDDSQLPKDRFSAERLKGVDSTLKIQPAKLEDSAVYLCASSLRWARLSEAFFGQGTRLTVV.

On this clone itself: A much bigger clone sits one base away, suggesting this may be a read error. This specimen includes other DNA sequences encoding the same CDR3. The chain has TRBV7-9 and TRBJ1-1, with unresolved D. From germline, CDR1 is SEHNR and CDR2 FQNEAQ (reference sequence). CDR3 size: 12 residues. CDR3 loop: CASFVANTEAFF. The CDR3 region has the DNA TGTGCCAGCTTCGTGGCCAACACTGAAGCCTTCTTT. Full variable domain (rest looked up from reference TRBV7-9 and TRBJ1-1): DTGVSQNPRHKITKRGQNVTFRCDPISEHNRLYWYRQTLGQGPEFLTYFQNEAQLEKSRLLSDRFSAERPKGSFSTLEIQRTEQGDSAMYLCASFVANTEAFFGQGTRLTVV.

The rearrangement uses TRBV5-4 and TRBJ2-3, with D possibly being TRBD1 (5 bases). Germline assignment: CDR1 SGHNT and CDR2 YYREEE (reference sequence). The length of the CDR3 is 16 residues. Trimming pared 0 bases from V and 0 bases from J, leaving 11 bases between. The CDR3: CASSLDRPGSTDTQYF. DNA of the CDR3: TGTGCCAGCAGCTTGGACCGTCCAGGGAGCACAGATACGCAGTATTTT.

V and J are TRBV5-1 and TRBJ1-2, with D possibly being TRBD1 (6 bases). The CDR3 runs 16 residues. The germline gives CDR1 SGHRS, CDR2 YFSETQ. V was pared by 3 bases and J by 0 bases, with 15 bases between. CDR3 amino acids: CASSSVGGLSNYGYTF. The CDR3 DNA reads as TGCGCCAGCAGCTCGGTGGGGGGGCTCTCTAACTATGGCTACACCTTC.